A selection of T cell receptor beta chains follows, all from one sample in a study of T cell responses to AZD1222 COVID-19 vaccine. The repertoire was sequenced with immunoSEQ multiplex PCR; TCRdb's copy has only in-frame clones and lacks some. The data hold 56,000 or so clones, with roughly three quarters observed a single time. The sample consisted of peripheral blood, taken 28 days after the second AZD1222 dose. These receptors originate from an adult who received the AZD1222 COVID-19 vaccine. Both conserved end residues are part of each CDR3. A D gene is named only where the DNA matches it firmly. Clone sizes are given selectively: once, few, many, or a class where the clone is expanded.

>TRBV4-1|.|TRBD1|TRBJ2-2
TGCGCCAGCAGACAGGGGACCGGGGAGCTGTTTTTT
CASRQGTGELFF
>TRBV10-2|.|.|TRBJ1-6
TGCGCCAGCAGGGACGGTGATTCACCCCTCCACTTT
CASRDGDSPLHF
>TRBV27|few|.|TRBJ1-2
TGTGCCAGCAGTCCCCGAGGGAACTATGGCTACACCTTC
CASSPRGNYGYTF
>TRBV5-4|.|TRBD2|TRBJ2-7
TGTGCCAGCAGCTCAGCTAGCGGCTCCTACGAGCAGTACTTC
CASSSASGSYEQYF
>TRBV2|.|.|TRBJ1-5
TGTGCCAGCAACCTCTCGGGGGGGGAGAATCAGCCCCAGCATTTT
CASNLSGGENQPQHF
>TRBV15|.|.|TRBJ1-4
TGTGCCACCAGCCGTACCCGGGTCGCGGGCGAAAAACTGTTTTTT
CATSRTRVAGEKLFF
>TRBV6-2/TRBV6-3|.|.|TRBJ2-1
TGTGCCAGCAGTGGAAAGCCGCACTACAATGAGCAGTTCTTC
CASSGKPHYNEQFF
>TRBV6-2/TRBV6-3|.|TRBD1|TRBJ1-1
TGTGCCAGCAGTTACCCTCGGACAGGTTTCACTGAAGCTTTCTTT
CASSYPRTGFTEAFF
>TRBV19|.|.|TRBJ2-2
TGTGCCAGTAGTATAGGGCGGGGGAACACCGGGGAGCTGTTTTTT
CASSIGRGNTGELFF
>TRBV5-1|few|TRBD1|TRBJ2-3
TGCGCCAGCAGCTTGAGCGGACAGGGCAAGGCGCAGTATTTT
CASSLSGQGKAQYF
>TRBV24-1|.|.|TRBJ2-3
TGTGCCACCAGCGGCCTGGGGATTGGGGGAAATACGCAGTATTTT
CATSGLGIGGNTQYF
>TRBV3-1/TRBV3-2|.|.|TRBJ2-2
TGTGCCAGCAGCCAACGTGCCGGGGAGCTGTTTTTT
CASSQRAGELFF
>TRBV2|few|.|TRBJ1-2
TGTGCCAGCAGTCCCGCAGGGGACTATGGCTACACCTTC
CASSPAGDYGYTF
>TRBV19|once|.|TRBJ1-2
TGTGCCAGTAGTATAGAGGCGTCGCGGGGCTACACCTTC
CASSIEASRGYTF
>TRBV3-1/TRBV3-2|.|.|TRBJ2-5
TGTGCCAGCAGCCAAGAAGTTACCAGGGTGGGAGAGACCCAGTACTTC
CASSQEVTRVGETQYF
>TRBV6-5|few|.|TRBJ1-5
TGTGCCAGCACGGCCTCCGGAGCGGGCAATCAGCCCCAGCATTTT
CASTASGAGNQPQHF
>TRBV18|few|TRBD1|TRBJ2-6
TGTGCCAGCTCACCAATGCGACAGGGGGCTGGGGCCAACGTCCTGACTTTC
CASSPMRQGAGANVLTF
>TRBV9|.|.|TRBJ1-6
TGTGCCAGCAGCGTAGGCGACCTGACAATGAATTCACCCCTCCACTTT
CASSVGDLTMNSPLHF
>TRBV9|.|TRBD2|TRBJ2-2
TGTGCCAGCAAAGCACTAGCGGGAGCCGGGGAGCTGTTTTTT
CASKALAGAGELFF
>TRBV6-6|.|.|TRBJ1-6
TGTGCCAGCAGCGGGGGGGGAAGGAATTCACCCCTCCACTTT
CASSGGGRNSPLHF
>TRBV27|.|.|TRBJ1-2
TGTGCCAGCAGTTTATCGCGGGTGCGGGCGAACTATGGCTACACCTTC
CASSLSRVRANYGYTF
>TRBV28|.|TRBD2|TRBJ2-1
TGTGCCAGCAGTCGCCAACTAGCGTCCTACAATGAGCAGTTCTTC
CASSRQLASYNEQFF
>TRBV4-2|once|TRBD2|TRBJ2-1
TGTGCCAGCAGCCAAAGGGCCGGGACTAGCGAGGATGAGCAGTTCTTC
CASSQRAGTSEDEQFF
>TRBV5-4|.|.|TRBJ1-3
TGTGCCAGCAGCACGAGCGGGAGAAGCTCTGGAAACACCATATATTTT
CASSTSGRSSGNTIYF
>TRBV7-9|.|TRBD1|TRBJ1-1
TGTGCCAGCAGCCTAGGACAGGGGAGCACTGAAGCTTTCTTT
CASSLGQGSTEAFF
>TRBV3-1/TRBV3-2|.|.|TRBJ2-1
TGTGCCAGCAGCCAAGATCTATTCTATGAGCAGTTCTTC
CASSQDLFYEQFF
>TRBV6-2/TRBV6-3|few|.|TRBJ1-5
TGTGCCAGCAGCTTATTCGGAGTGCAGCCCCAGCATTTT
CASSLFGVQPQHF
>TRBV28|.|.|TRBJ1-2
TGTGCCAGCAGGCTTTATACGGGGGGCTATGGCTACACCTTC
CASRLYTGGYGYTF
>TRBV19|.|.|TRBJ1-3
TGTGCCAGTAGAGACAGGACCTACTCTGGAAACACCATATATTTT
CASRDRTYSGNTIYF
>TRBV7-8|.|.|TRBJ2-2
TGTGCCAGCAGCTTCCGAAGACAGAACACCGGGGAGCTGTTTTTT
CASSFRRQNTGELFF
>TRBV4-1|.|.|TRBJ2-1
TGCGCCAGCAGCCAAGATGTTCAGAGCGGATGGAATGAGCAGTTCTTC
CASSQDVQSGWNEQFF
>TRBV19|.|TRBD1|TRBJ2-2
TGTGCCAGTAGGGACAGGGGGCGGAACACCGGGGAGCTGTTTTTT
CASRDRGRNTGELFF
>TRBV28|.|TRBD2|TRBJ2-7
TGTGCCAGCAGTTTAGGGACTAGCAACGAGCAGTACTTC
CASSLGTSNEQYF
>TRBV4-1|few|TRBD1|TRBJ1-1
TGCGCCAGCAGCCAAGATCGAGGGCAGGGGGCTGAAGCTTTCTTT
CASSQDRGQGAEAFF
>TRBV11-2|.|TRBD2|TRBJ2-1
TGTGCCAGCAGCTTAGGTCTAGCGGGCCCTAATGAGCAGTTCTTC
CASSLGLAGPNEQFF
>TRBV19|.|.|TRBJ1-5
TGTGCCAGTGGACGACCGTCGATAAGCAATCAGCCCCAGCATTTT
CASGRPSISNQPQHF
>TRBV7-6|.|.|TRBJ1-1
TGTGCCAGCAGCTTAGGAGGGGATTACACTGAAGCTTTCTTT
CASSLGGDYTEAFF
>TRBV6-5|.|.|TRBJ2-2
TGTGCCAGCAGTAAACGGCCGATGAACACCGGGGAGCTGTTTTTT
CASSKRPMNTGELFF
>TRBV19|.|TRBD2|TRBJ2-3
TGTGCCAGTAAGGCTAGCGGACGCACAGATACGCAGTATTTT
CASKASGRTDTQYF
>TRBV3-1/TRBV3-2|.|.|TRBJ1-2
TGTGCCAGCAGCCAAGCCATAGGCCCAGGGCGTGGCTACACCTTC
CASSQAIGPGRGYTF
>TRBV10-1|.|TRBD2|TRBJ2-7
TGCGCCAGCAGTGGATCAAGCGGGAGCATCGGCGAGCAGTACTTC
CASSGSSGSIGEQYF
>TRBV7-9|.|.|TRBJ1-6
TGTGCCAGCAGCTTAGCAGGGGGACGGTATAATTCACCCCTCCACTTT
CASSLAGGRYNSPLHF
>TRBV27|.|.|TRBJ1-5
TGTGCCAGCAGTGGCATTGGGGCAGGGAATCAGCCCCAGCATTTT
CASSGIGAGNQPQHF
>TRBV7-2|.|.|TRBJ1-2
TGTGCCAGCAGCTTAGTGTGGGACATAAGTAACTATGGCTACACCTTC
CASSLVWDISNYGYTF
>TRBV19|.|TRBD1|TRBJ1-5
TGTGCCAGTAGCGCCACGGGACAGTCAAATCAGCCCCAGCATTTT
CASSATGQSNQPQHF
>TRBV10-3|.|TRBD2|TRBJ2-2
TGTGCCATCCCCGGGCCCCTAGCGGGGAACACCGGGGAGCTGTTTTTT
CAIPGPLAGNTGELFF
>TRBV30|.|TRBD2|TRBJ2-1
TGTGCCTGGGCCGGGACTAGCGGGAGGGTTGAGCAGTTCTTC
CAWAGTSGRVEQFF
>TRBV15|.|.|TRBJ2-6
TGTGCCACCAGCAGTCGGGGGGCGGGCTCTGGGGCCAACGTCCTGACTTTC
CATSSRGAGSGANVLTF
>TRBV6-5|.|TRBD1|TRBJ1-5
TGTGCCAGTTCCAGACAGGGGGCCCCAAATCAGCCCCAGCATTTT
CASSRQGAPNQPQHF
>TRBV20-1|once|TRBD2|TRBJ2-3
TGCAGTGTTGAGCGGGAGGATACGCAGTATTTT
CSVEREDTQYF
>TRBV6-6|.|.|TRBJ2-7
TGTGCCAGCAGGTCCGAGTCCTACGAGCAGTACTTC
CASRSESYEQYF
>TRBV4-1|.|.|TRBJ1-1
TGCGCCAGCAGCGGCTGGCTACGGGGCACTGAAGCTTTCTTT
CASSGWLRGTEAFF
>TRBV6-5|.|.|TRBJ1-4
TGTGCCAGCAGTTACGGGCTGGGGAGGGAAAAACTGTTTTTT
CASSYGLGREKLFF
>TRBV27|.|.|TRBJ2-1
TGTGCCAGCAGTTTAAATTTGAGGAGACTAGGCTACAATGAGCAGTTCTTC
CASSLNLRRLGYNEQFF
>TRBV18|.|.|TRBJ2-2
TGTGCCAGCTCCCCCCGCCTGTACGGGGAGCTGTTTTTT
CASSPRLYGELFF
>TRBV25-1|few|.|TRBJ1-5
TGTGCCAGCAGTGAATATGGAGGGAATCAGCCCCAGCATTTT
CASSEYGGNQPQHF
>TRBV5-6|few|.|TRBJ2-4
TGTGCCAGCAGCCACACAAAAAACATTCAGTACTTC
CASSHTKNIQYF
>TRBV5-1|.|TRBD1|TRBJ2-5
TGCGCCAGCAGCTACCAGGGGGCGCGCGACCAAGAGACCCAGTACTTC
CASSYQGARDQETQYF
>TRBV9|.|TRBD1|TRBJ2-3
TGTGCCAGCAGCCCCCGAGGGACAGGGGGCCTCACAGATACGCAGTATTTT
CASSPRGTGGLTDTQYF
>TRBV28|.|.|TRBJ1-4
TGTGCCAGCAGTCCGGGACACAGGGAAAAACTGTTTTTT
CASSPGHREKLFF